This T cell receptor beta chain was sequenced during a study of shared clonotypes between healthy human individuals (dated by TCRdb to about 2020). Notes on the research overall: The cohort comprised two women and a few men aged 18 to 49 years. The study deeply sequenced blood TCR repertoires of five healthy adults to estimate repertoire size and the extent of clonotype sharing between individuals. To increase sequencing depth and limit assay-specific biases, TCR repertoire library preparation and sequencing were carried out by different laboratories using diverse techniques. Each donor's leukapheresis produced roughly between roughly 0.94 and 9.5 billion PBMCs. Broad study findings and their caveats: Sampling was restricted to blood, and TCR repertoires in tissues likely differ from the TCR repertoires found in blood. The genetic and exposure-history diversity represented was limited by the small number of donors. Pairwise subsampling indicated that sequencing depth was expected to affect the degree of clonotype sharing among donors.

The donors were healthy, HIV-negative adults with no recently reported acute infections or vaccinations. Only Caucasian adults living in Nashville, Tennessee, USA were represented among the donors. For unsorted samples, about 90 million PBMCs were counted and genomic DNA was extracted with the QIAamp DNA Blood Mini kit. After blood collection by leukapheresis, PBMCs were isolated using Ficoll-Histopaque density gradient centrifugation and then cryopreserved in the vapor phase of liquid nitrogen. As for this clone: The antigen it binds to is not known. Base-call qualities are not available, and no considerably larger clone is one nucleotide away.

Compared with germline, V lacks 7 bases and J lacks 7 bases; bases without a gene match: 13. The CDR3 numbers 13 residues from cysteine through phenylalanine. This entry keeps only the CDR3 DNA: 39 bases, framed from base 1. In the germline V gene, CDR1 corresponds to SQVTM and CDR2 to ANQGSEA. Using the deep immunoSEQ assay, TCR CDR3 regions were amplified from genomic DNA by multiplex PCR. For each cell subset, the extracted genomic DNA was distributed evenly across all wells of several immunoSEQ 96-well plates, and each plate served as one replicate. For unsorted PBMC, approximately 290 ng of genomic DNA, equivalent to about 32,000 T cell genomes, went into each replicate PCR. Genomic DNA from unsorted PBMC was sequenced over ten immunoSEQ deep assay plates. Purified libraries were measured with a Qubit 3.0 fluorometer, size-checked on a Bioanalyzer 2100, and measured again with the KAPA Library Quantification kit. Every immunoSEQ 96-well plate was sequenced on a dedicated single-read 150-cycle Illumina NextSeq 550 flow cell. Turning to the authors' computational methods: The immunoSEQ output contained only junctional sequences without quality scores, so filtering could not match that applied to full-length reads. Sequences were annotated with PyIR, a Python wrapper for IgBLAST v1.9, and V/J genes and CDR3 were assigned using IMGT germline references. Reads were filtered out if the reads had weak V/J assignments (E-value above 1e-6), no CDR3, stop codons, out-of-frame junctions, or ambiguous translated residues. V3J clonotypes were defined as sequences sharing an identical inferred V gene, J gene, and CDR3 amino acid sequence. Percentage overlap between repertoires was calculated by dividing the number of shared unique clonotypes by the size of the smaller repertoire. RTK rarefaction, the Chao1 estimator, and Recon v2.1 estimates of unobserved clonotypes were used to assess repertoire richness. Held by TCRdb, this immuneACCESS table contains in-frame sequences only and omits some clones. Under half of the omission traces to an unresolved V gene where checked; the cause of the rest is unknown. The DNA was the basis for D and trimming; V, J and clone size are from that table. This sample comprises more than 450,000 clones, 79% of them detected only once. Of the sample, 10% to 15% is held by the ten largest clones.

The rearrangement combines TRBV29-1 with TRBJ2-7; 7 nucleotides in the junction match TRBD1. This clonotype was obtained from a middle-aged woman in good health. Some clones in this sample may be carry-over from other donors' samples. The sequenced sample was PBMCs. The base sequence is TGCAGCGCACACGCGGCCAGGGGGATGGAGCAGTACTTC. This encodes CSAHAARGMEQYF.